This T cell receptor beta chain was profiled in a study of cytomegalovirus exposure and HLA in healthy donors. Study-wide points: Highly shared variants forming one cluster were likely a sequencing artifact.

Note on this clone: Its specificity is not known.

Healthy bone marrow donors supplied every sample. The CDR3 is 15 residues long. J gave up 11 bases and V 0 bases, and 12 bases lay outside the gene matches. Per germline, CDR1 ENHRY and CDR2 SYGVKD. 60 Vbeta and 13 Jbeta primers were used in PCR. The method was immunoSEQ multiplex PCR; TCRdb's version includes in-frame clones alone and lacks a portion of them. The repertoire has more than 80,000 clones, more than 60% of them found once; the top ten carry roughly 6%. Material: PBMCs. The TCR originated in a woman aged 50 to 60 in good health and CMV-seropositive. The genes are TRBV10-3 and TRBJ1-1; 7 nucleotides match TRBD1. The CDR3 loop reads CAISESTGLVGSAFF. Written as DNA, the CDR3 is TGTGCCATCAGTGAGTCGACAGGGTTGGTGGGATCTGCTTTCTTT.